The 32 T cell receptor beta chains in this list originate from one sample, sequenced in a study of CD8+CD57+ T cells in acquired aplastic anemia. Investigators profiled TCR beta VDJ and CDR3 from genomic DNA template. TCRdb reprocessed the reads with MiXCR, giving one entry per CDR3 protein. In the table there are 150,000 to 200,000 distinct CDR3 sequences, less than 55% of which are singletons. The sequencing sample was made of sorted CD4+, CD8+, or CD8+CD57+ T cells (not recorded which) from PBMCs. The receptors here all came from a human donor in good health.

The chain combines TRBV10-2 with TRBJ1-5, with TRBD1 matching 9 bases. The CDR3 covers 14 residues. Germline V gene sequence: CDR1 WSHSY, CDR2 SAAADI. The junction had 10 bases not matched to a gene; V was cut back by 10 bases and J by 6 bases. The CDR3 DNA follows: TGCGCCACCTCCGGGACAGGGCCCGCTCAGCCCCAGCATTTT. Amino acid sequence: CATSGTGPAQPQHF.

Remarks on this clonotype: A junction boundary mismatches the germline segment, possibly from a read error. This chain links TRBV7-2 with TRBJ2-7; 11 nucleotides align to TRBD1. Germline-derived CDR1 and CDR2 are SGHTA and FQGNSA. This CDR3 is built from 15 residues. Here the CDR3 DNA reads TGCGCCAGCAGCCAAGCGGGACAGGGGGCCTACGAGCAGTACTTC. Translated: CASSQAGQGAYEQYF.

The V and J genes are TRBV19 and TRBJ1-2, with D possibly being TRBD1 (6 bases). With 5 bases removed from V and 8 bases from J, the gap between germline ends came to 21 bases. Germline V gives CDR1 LNHDA, CDR2 SQIVND (reference sequence). The CDR3 has 15 residues. The CDR3 bases are TGTGCCAGTAGTCCACCGACGGGACAAGGAAGCGGCTACACCTTC. Translating it yields CASSPPTGQGSGYTF. Full variable domain (remainder filled in from reference TRBV19 and TRBJ1-2): DGGITQSPKYLFRKEGQNVTLSCEQNLNHDAMYWYRQDPGQGLRLIYYSQIVNDFQKGDIAEGYSVSREKKESFPLTVTSAQKNPTAFYLCASSPPTGQGSGYTFGSGTRLTVV.

This clonotype was counted many times. The CDR3 bases are TGTGCCAGTAGTACTTACATCGGTCTTGGCAATGAGCAGTTCTTC. Protein: CASSTYIGLGNEQFF. The chain combines TRBV19 with TRBJ2-1; D is uncertain. The germline gives CDR1 LNHDA, CDR2 SQIVND (reference sequence). V lost 4 bases and J lost 6, with 16 bases in between. The CDR3 is made up of 15 amino acids.

This clonotype was detected ten times or more. This chain joins TRBV5-1 and TRBJ1-1; D is perhaps TRBD1 (5 bases). V dropped 7 bases and J dropped 1 base, with 14 bases sitting between them. Germline V lookup: CDR1 SGHRS, CDR2 YFSETQ. The CDR3 loop spans 14 amino acids. Here the CDR3 reads CASGPLGGNTEAFF. The CDR3 coding sequence is TGCGCCAGCGGCCCATTGGGGGGGAACACTGAAGCTTTCTTT. Together with reference TRBV5-1 and TRBJ1-1, the CDR3 gives the full variable domain: KAGVTQTPRYLIKTRGQQVTLSCSPISGHRSVSWYQQTPGQGLQFLFEYFSETQRNKGNFPGRFSGRQFSNSRSEMNVSTLELGDSALYLCASGPLGGNTEAFFGQGTRLTVV.

This chain connects TRBV29-1 to TRBJ2-7; TRBD1 might be the D (6 bases). This CDR3 has 18 amino acids. Trimming took off 1 base at V and 0 bases at J, with 22 bases between the two ends. Germline V gives CDR1 SQVTM, CDR2 ANQGSEA. The CDR3 loop is CSVEGRRFGQGTSYEQYF. The CDR3 nucleotides are TGCAGCGTTGAAGGCCGGAGGTTTGGTCAGGGGACCTCCTACGAGCAGTACTTC.

This clonotype came up once. V is TRBV15 and J is TRBJ2-3; D ambiguous. This CDR3 has 13 amino acids. Germline V gene sequence: CDR1 LNHNV, CDR2 YYDKDF (reference sequence). The V and J ends lost 0 bases and 5 bases respectively, with 6 bases between them. Here the CDR3 DNA reads TGTGCCACCAGCAGAGATGTGGGAGATACGCAGTATTTT. This codes for CATSRDVGDTQYF.

This clonotype has ten or more counts. The V call is TRBV29-1, the J call TRBJ2-1; maybe TRBD1 (6 bases). Per germline, CDR1 SQVTM and CDR2 ANQGSEA. V was clipped by 7 bases and J by 5 bases, with 21 bases between them. CDR3 length equals 15 residues. The CDR3 loop reads CSAARDNRIHNEQFF. The CDR3, as DNA: TGCAGCGCTGCTCGGGACAATCGGATACACAATGAGCAGTTCTTC.

This clonotype was seen more than once but under ten times. V and J are TRBV10-2 and TRBJ2-5; 10 bases agree with TRBD1. CDR1 is WSHSY, CDR2 SAAADI, per germline. The CDR3 consists of 14 residues. The V gene end was trimmed by 3 bases and the J gene end by 5 bases; junction bases not matched to a gene: 3. CDR3 sequence: CASSELGQGETQYF. The CDR3 coding sequence is TGCGCCAGCAGTGAATTGGGACAGGGGGAGACCCAGTACTTC.

The chain uses TRBV9 and TRBJ1-6; TRBD1 might be the D (5 bases). The germline gives CDR1 SGDLS, CDR2 YYNGEE. Deletions cut 0 bases from V and 7 bases from J, with 14 bases between. This CDR3 region has 16 residues. For the CDR3, the DNA is TGTGCCAGCAGCGTAGCTATCCTGGGGGAAAATTCACCCCTCCACTTT. As protein: CASSVAILGENSPLHF.

This clonotype was observed at least ten times. This rearrangement joins TRBV10-3 to TRBJ2-2, with TRBD1 matching over 7 bases. After removal of 0 bases from V and 4 bases from J, the junction contained 8 bases not matched to a gene. The germline gives CDR1 ENHRY, CDR2 SYGVKD. CDR3 length: 17 amino acids. The CDR3: CAISESHGQVGTGELFF. DNA for the CDR3: TGTGCCATCAGTGAGTCCCATGGACAGGTTGGCACCGGGGAGCTGTTTTTT.

This clonotype was found many times. The chain links TRBV5-8 to TRBJ2-1; D ambiguous. CDR3 length equals 12 residues. Deletions cut 0 bases from V and 9 bases from J, with 7 bases between. In germline, CDR1 is SGHTS, CDR2 YDEGEE. This chain's CDR3 is CASSLELGEQFF. The CDR3 bases are TGTGCCAGCAGCTTGGAGTTGGGTGAGCAGTTCTTC.

The rearrangement joins TRBV29-1 to TRBJ2-7; the match to TRBD2 covers 8 bases. Germline CDR1 reads SQVTM; CDR2 reads ANQGSEA. This CDR3 is 13 amino acids long. Germline trimming cut 7 bases from V and 7 bases from J; bases unmatched to any gene: 12. This CDR3 reads CSAQRGLNWEQYF. The CDR3 DNA is TGCAGCGCACAGCGGGGGTTAAATTGGGAGCAGTACTTC.

Of note for this clonotype: A much larger clone differs from this one at a single base, so this may be a read error. As DNA, the CDR3 is TGTGCCAGCAGTTTAGGGGTACGGCGATACAGTGAGCAGTTCTTC. This gives the protein CASSLGVRRYSEQFF. The chain carries TRBV12-3 or TRBV12-4 and TRBJ2-1; D gene ambiguous. This CDR3 has 15 residues.

This clonotype appeared many times. The chain joins TRBV19 to TRBJ2-6; D call uncertain. Trimming took 3 bases from V and 0 from J, leaving 6 bases between them. The germline CDR1 and CDR2 sequences are LNHDA and SQIVND (reference sequence). The CDR3 length is 15 residues. The CDR3 reads CASSIRPSGANVLTF. CDR3 coding DNA: TGTGCCAGTAGTATCAGGCCCTCTGGGGCCAACGTCCTGACTTTC. Drawing the rest from reference TRBV19 and TRBJ2-6, the complete variable domain is DGGITQSPKYLFRKEGQNVTLSCEQNLNHDAMYWYRQDPGQGLRLIYYSQIVNDFQKGDIAEGYSVSREKKESFPLTVTSAQKNPTAFYLCASSIRPSGANVLTFGAGSRLTVL.

This clonotype has at least ten counts. The V gene is TRBV9, the J gene TRBJ2-7; 7 bases line up with TRBD1. The germline V gene encodes CDR1 SGDLS and CDR2 YYNGEE. Trimming took 0 bases from V and 2 from J; bases not matched to a gene: 8. The length of the CDR3 is 16 residues. In nucleotides, the CDR3 is TGTGCCAGCAGCGTAGGCCCCTTACAGGGGACCTACGAGCAGTACTTC. Translating it yields CASSVGPLQGTYEQYF.

The chain has TRBV20-1 and TRBJ2-5; 7 nucleotides line up with TRBD2. V shed 6 bases and J 5 bases; nucleotides not matched to a gene: 3. The CDR3 runs to 11 residues. Germline V lookup: CDR1 DFQATT, CDR2 SNEGSKA (reference sequence). CDR3 nucleotides: TGCAGTGCACCCGGGGGGGAGACCCAGTACTTC. Its protein product is CSAPGGETQYF.

In the case of this clonotype: At one end the junction does not follow the germline gene, possibly because of a read error. The V gene is TRBV6-2 or TRBV6-3, the J gene TRBJ2-1; 8 nucleotides align to TRBD1. Germline V gives CDR1 MNHEY, CDR2 SVGEGT. The CDR3 spans 16 residues. The CDR3 DNA follows: TGTGCCAGCATTTCCACCAGGGGGCAATCCTACAATGGGCAGTTCTTC. Its protein is CASISTRGQSYNGQFF.

With regard to this clonotype: Since a much larger clone is just one base distant, this may be a read error. No conserved phenylalanine or tryptophan is present at the end of the CDR3, so a read error is the likely explanation. This rearrangement joins TRBV4-1 to TRBJ1-6; TRBD1 is a possible D gene (6 bases). This CDR3 comprises 15 residues. The germline CDR1 and CDR2 sequences are MGHRA and YSYEKL. V dropped 5 bases and J dropped 4 bases, with 12 bases sitting between them. CDR3 nucleotides: TGCGCCAGCAGCGCACCCGGGACATATAATTCACCCCTCCACTCT. As protein: CASSAPGTYNSPLHS.

The chain joins TRBV10-2 to TRBJ2-7; D unresolved. The germline CDR1 and CDR2 sequences are WSHSY and SAAADI. This CDR3 has 14 residues. V was clipped by 5 bases and J by 2 bases, with 13 bases between them. The CDR3 DNA reads TGCGCCAGCAGTACCTACGGCCCCCCCTACGAGCAGTACTTC. This encodes CASSTYGPPYEQYF.

The J gene is TRBJ2-1, the V gene TRBV2; a weak D match, TRBD2 (5 bases). V was shortened by 1 base and J by 4 bases, with 5 bases between the two germline ends. The CDR3 totals 13 residues. CDR1 and CDR2 (germline): SNHLY, FYNNEI. As DNA, the CDR3 is TGTGCCAGCAGTGAAGGAGGGTACAATGAGCAGTTCTTC. Protein product: CASSEGGYNEQFF.

This clonotype was observed many times. The V and J genes are TRBV12-3 or TRBV12-4 and TRBJ2-7; 10 nucleotides match TRBD2. The CDR3 covers 14 residues. V was pared by 2 bases and J by 6 bases, with 4 bases of the junction left unmatched. CDR3 protein: CASSLSGRAFEQYF. Here the CDR3 DNA reads TGTGCCAGCAGTTTAAGCGGGAGGGCCTTCGAGCAGTACTTC.

The chain recombines TRBV15 with TRBJ1-1; D not certain. Trimming left V 11 bases short and J 4 bases short, with 20 bases between. The CDR3 runs to 14 residues. Germline CDR1 is LNHNV and CDR2 is YYDKDF (reference sequence). The CDR3 spells CAASRSGGFTEAFF. The CDR3 region has the DNA TGTGCCGCAAGCAGATCGGGAGGATTCACTGAAGCTTTCTTT.

The V gene is TRBV10-2, the J gene TRBJ1-2, with D unresolved. The V end lost 0 bases, the J end lost 3 bases, and 8 bases lay between the germline ends. CDR1 is WSHSY, CDR2 SAAADI, per germline. The CDR3 covers 14 residues. Written as DNA, the CDR3 is TGCGCCAGCAGTGAGTCAACAGAACACTATGGCTACACCTTC. Protein product: CASSESTEHYGYTF.

This clonotype has more than one count but fewer than ten. A read error may account for a junction end that differs from germline. In DNA form, the CDR3 reads TGTGCCAGCAGTTCAGTTCCAGGGGACGGGGGGCTGTTTTTT. It encodes CASSSVPGDGGLFF. This sequence joins TRBV12-3 or TRBV12-4 and TRBJ2-2; D may be TRBD1 or TRBD2 (6 bases each). The CDR3 runs to 14 residues.

J is TRBJ2-1 and V is TRBV15, with 9 bases aligning to TRBD1. The germline CDR1 and CDR2 sequences are LNHNV and YYDKDF (reference sequence). The CDR3 covers 14 residues. The V segment lost 6 bases and the J segment 9 bases; nucleotides outside the gene matches: 9. Here the CDR3 reads CATRRKGQGPEQFF. The CDR3 nucleotides read TGTGCCACCAGACGTAAGGGACAGGGACCTGAGCAGTTCTTC.

This clonotype came up a few times. The genes are TRBV11-1 and TRBJ2-3, with 8 bases identical to TRBD1. CDR3 length: 16 residues. V trimming: 5 bases; J trimming: 5 bases; junction bases outside the gene matches: 12. CDR1 is SGHAT and CDR2 is FQDESV in the germline V gene (reference sequence). The CDR3 DNA follows: TGTGCCAGCAGCGAGGCAGGGGGCAAGCAAGGAGATACGCAGTATTTT. Protein: CASSEAGGKQGDTQYF.

The J gene is TRBJ1-4, the V gene TRBV25-1; D is undetermined. This CDR3 is built from 14 residues. Germline V gene lookup returns CDR1 MGHDK and CDR2 SYGVNS. Trimming took off 3 bases at V and 6 bases at J, with 11 bases between the two ends. The CDR3 DNA sequence: TGTGCCAGCAGTGACCCCCGAGGCGATGAAAAACTGTTTTTT. This gives the protein CASSDPRGDEKLFF.

This clonotype was picked up many times. The gene calls are TRBV4-1 and TRBJ2-2; a weak D match, TRBD2 (6 bases). This CDR3 is built from 18 residues. The V end lost 4 bases, the J end lost 0 bases, and 18 bases lay between the germline ends. Germline CDR1 is MGHRA and CDR2 is YSYEKL. The CDR3 nucleotides are TGCGCCAGCAGCCTACTTTATACCGGGACTTCGAACACCGGGGAGCTGTTTTTT. Translating it yields CASSLLYTGTSNTGELFF.

Details on this clonotype: A much more abundant neighbour one base away suggests this may be a read error. No conserved phenylalanine or tryptophan is present at the end of the CDR3, so a read error is the likely explanation. The chain carries TRBV14 and TRBJ1-2; D gene uncertain. CDR1 is SGHDN, CDR2 FVKESK, per germline. CDR3 length equals 15 residues. V shed 0 bases and J shed 4 bases, with 12 bases lying between them. The CDR3 DNA reads TGTGCCAGCAGCCAAGATTGGGGAGGAGGCTATGGCTACACCTCC. This sequence encodes CASSQDWGGGYGYTS.

As concerns this clonotype: A read error may explain this, as a much larger clone is one base away. The chain carries TRBV9 and TRBJ1-1, with a possible D match to TRBD1 (6 bases). CDR1 is SGDLS, CDR2 YYNGEE, per germline. Trimming removed 1 base at V and 5 bases at J, with 27 bases between. The CDR3 runs 19 residues. CDR3 nucleotides: TGTGCCAGCAGCGTACTACTCAAGGGGGGGAGGGGATTAGGGACTGAAGCTTTCTTT. Amino acids: CASSVLLKGGRGLGTEAFF.

This clonotype turned up a few times. The rearrangement uses TRBV11-2 and TRBJ2-3; 8 bases agree with TRBD1. V shed 5 bases and J 1 base; nucleotides not matched to a gene: 8. The CDR3 length is 16 residues. CDR1 is SGHAT and CDR2 is FQNNGV in the germline V gene. CDR3 amino acids: CASSPTGGEGTDTQYF. The CDR3 coding sequence is TGTGCCAGCAGCCCTACAGGGGGTGAGGGCACAGATACGCAGTATTTT.